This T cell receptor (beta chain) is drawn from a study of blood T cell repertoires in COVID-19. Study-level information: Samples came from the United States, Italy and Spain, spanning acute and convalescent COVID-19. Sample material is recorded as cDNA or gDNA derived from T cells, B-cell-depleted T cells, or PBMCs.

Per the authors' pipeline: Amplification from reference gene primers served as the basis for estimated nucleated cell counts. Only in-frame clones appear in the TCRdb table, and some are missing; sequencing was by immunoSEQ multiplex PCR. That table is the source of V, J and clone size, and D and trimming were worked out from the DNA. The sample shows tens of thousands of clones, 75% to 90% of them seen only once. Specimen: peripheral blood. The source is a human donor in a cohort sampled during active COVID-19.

The DNA for the CDR3 is TGTGCCAGTAGTATTCAGGATAGCGGGAGCCCCTACGAGCAGTACTTC. It specifies CASSIQDSGSPYEQYF. The rearrangement joins TRBV19 to TRBJ2-7; 9 nucleotides agree with TRBD2. Germline V gene lookup returns CDR1 LNHDA and CDR2 SQIVND (reference sequence). Trimming cost V 3 bases and J 2 bases; bases outside gene matches: 8. The CDR3 has 16 residues.